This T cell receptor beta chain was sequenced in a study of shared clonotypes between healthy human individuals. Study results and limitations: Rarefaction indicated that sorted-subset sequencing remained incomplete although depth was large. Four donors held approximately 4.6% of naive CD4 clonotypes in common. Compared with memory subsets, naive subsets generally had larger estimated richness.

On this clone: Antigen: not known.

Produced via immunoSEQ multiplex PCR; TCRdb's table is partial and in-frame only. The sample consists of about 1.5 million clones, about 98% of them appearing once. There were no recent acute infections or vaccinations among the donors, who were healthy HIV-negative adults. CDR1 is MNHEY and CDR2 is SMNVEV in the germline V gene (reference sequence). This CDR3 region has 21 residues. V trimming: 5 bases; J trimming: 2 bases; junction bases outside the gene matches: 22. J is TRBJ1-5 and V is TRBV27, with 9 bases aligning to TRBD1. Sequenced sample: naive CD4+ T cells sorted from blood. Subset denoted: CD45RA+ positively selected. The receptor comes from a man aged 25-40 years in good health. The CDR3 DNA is TGTGCCAGCAGTCCGCGGGCGGGACAGGGCTACGGCGGGGGGGGCAATCAGCCCCAGCATTTT. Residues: CASSPRAGQGYGGGGNQPQHF.